This T cell receptor beta chain was sequenced for a study of T cell repertoires in cytomegalovirus infection. In the study overall: Signatures in public TCR beta sequences pointed to both CMV infection and matching HLA type. Findings of the study overall: What dominated the ex vivo response were HLA-C-restricted CMV-specific TCR beta clonotypes.

Via MiXCR, TCRdb re-called the reads, giving one row per CDR3 protein. The table has about 830,000 distinct CDR3 sequences, less than 35% seen once. On this clonotype itself: Its antigen is unknown.

The CDR3 is made up of 15 amino acids. The germline gives CDR1 MGHRA, CDR2 YSYEKL. Trimming pared 3 bases from V and 0 bases from J, leaving 12 bases between. Sequencing was performed on cultured CD8+ T cells from PBMCs, taken from culture after CMV antigen stimulation. The sequence derives from a human donor in good health (CMV status not recorded). Some clones in this sample may be carry-over from other donors' samples. The chain combines TRBV4-1 with TRBJ2-7; D is perhaps TRBD1 or TRBD2 (6 bases each). CDR3 in DNA: TGCGCCAGCAGCCAGGAAGGGGGGAGCTCCTACGAGCAGTACTTC. It specifies CASSQEGGSSYEQYF.